Listed below are T cell receptor beta chains from one sample, sequenced in a study of blood T cell repertoires in COVID-19. The data were produced by immunoSEQ multiplex PCR, yet TCRdb's version contains in-frame clones alone and is incomplete. Among about 160,000 clones listed, around 87% were seen once. Sequenced material: peripheral blood. The receptor source for this set is a woman between 65 and 79 years old with COVID-19, enrolled during active disease. The conserved cysteine and the conserved F or W are not part of the CDR3 here. Each record gives: V gene, J gene, CDR3 length, D gene, CDR3 protein. D genes are given only for firm matches.

TRBV29-1,TRBJ2-3,11,TRBD1,SVEETGGDTQY
TRBV5-1,TRBJ1-1,18,TRBD1,ASSSPPGTGGAYLNTEAF
TRBV3-1/TRBV3-2,TRBJ1-5,12,-,ASSRTASNQPQH
TRBV7-2,TRBJ2-3,13,TRBD2,ASSFSGGRTDTQY
TRBV19,TRBJ1-2,18,TRBD1,ASSIARQRGPGQGMHGYT
TRBV5-1,TRBJ1-5,14,-,ASSLGSAGGNQPQH
TRBV3-1/TRBV3-2,TRBJ2-3,9,-,ASRQMDTQY
TRBV30,TRBJ2-1,16,TRBD2,AWSVWHGLAGFSDEQF
TRBV18,TRBJ2-7,12,TRBD1,ASSLGQGAYEQY
TRBV11-1,TRBJ2-7,10,-,ASSQDSYEQY
TRBV28,TRBJ2-3,13,TRBD2,ASSLTSGYTDTQY
TRBV11-3,TRBJ2-1,15,TRBD1,ASSTTPGQGARNEQF
TRBV7-9,TRBJ2-7,10,-,ASSSTGYEQY
TRBV12-2,TRBJ1-2,13,-,ASRLEWTGYYGYT
TRBV27,TRBJ2-5,13,TRBD1,ASRLTGEGPKTQY